Detailed here is one TCR beta chain. Its antigen is unidentified. The CDR3 consists of 15 residues. Trimming left V 5 bases short and J 3 bases short, with 16 bases between. Germline-derived CDR1 and CDR2 are MNHNY and SVGAGI (reference sequence). This entry comes from a study of cytomegalovirus exposure and HLA in healthy donors. Study-level points and caveats: In a later analysis, first-cohort TCR clusters were found to tend to co-occur in the 100 to 150 validation repertoires. The classifier, whose performance was assessed in both the original and validation cohorts, reportedly diagnosed cytomegalovirus status with high specificity and sensitivity.

Profiling relied on immunoSEQ multiplex PCR, and the TCRdb table lists in-frame clones only, not all of them. The sample records some 160,000 clones, approximately 90% being singletons. V usage is TRBV6-6 and J usage is TRBJ1-1, with D tentatively TRBD1 (6 bases). The source is a man aged 18 to 30 in good health and CMV-seronegative. Sequenced material: PBMCs. CDR3 protein: CASSTSGRGDTEAFF. DNA for the CDR3: TGTGCCAGCAGTACCTCCGGGAGGGGGGACACTGAAGCTTTCTTT.